Listed here are 16 T cell receptor beta chains from one sample, sequenced in a study of cytomegalovirus exposure and HLA in healthy donors. The PCR contained 60 Vbeta and 13 Jbeta primers. Libraries were prepared by immunoSEQ multiplex PCR; TCRdb keeps only in-frame clonotypes and omits some of them. Here the sample spans 95,000 to 150,000 clones, more than 60% being singletons. What was sequenced was PBMCs. The receptors shown here come from a middle-aged woman in good health and CMV-seropositive.

This clone was counted only a few times. The chain couples TRBV10-3 to TRBJ2-7; 12 nucleotides align to TRBD1. With V trimmed by 6 bases and J by 5 bases, 2 bases remained unmatched. This CDR3 has 13 residues. Germline V gives CDR1 ENHRY, CDR2 SYGVKD. The chain's CDR3 is CAIRGQGADEQYF. DNA of the CDR3: TGTGCCATCAGGGGACAGGGGGCTGACGAGCAGTACTTC.

This clone occurred a few times. The chain has TRBV7-9 and TRBJ2-7; D may be TRBD1 (6 bases). Trimming took off 6 bases at V and 3 bases at J, with 21 bases between the two ends. CDR3 length equals 16 residues. Germline-derived CDR1 and CDR2 are SEHNR and FQNEAQ (reference sequence). The CDR3 nucleotides read TGTGCCAGCAGTCCCCGGGGTGGGGACACTATCTACGAGCAGTACTTC. It translates to CASSPRGGDTIYEQYF.

The chain is built from TRBV7-6 and TRBJ1-2; no clear D gene. The CDR3 is made up of 13 amino acids. Germline CDR1 and CDR2: SGHVS and FNYEAQ. V was pared by 2 bases and J by 7 bases, with 11 bases between. The CDR3 region has the DNA TGTGCCAGCAGCTTACGAGGTGGCGGTGGCTACACCTTC. This codes for CASSLRGGGGYTF.

V usage is TRBV12-5 and J usage is TRBJ2-3; D is perhaps TRBD1 (5 bases). The CDR3 runs 16 residues. With 2 bases removed from V and 0 bases from J, the gap between germline ends came to 12 bases. Germline lookup yields CDR1 LGHNT and CDR2 FRNRAP. Here the CDR3 reads CASGLPRSGSTDTQYF. The CDR3 DNA sequence: TGTGCTAGTGGTTTGCCCCGTTCAGGGAGCACAGATACGCAGTATTTT.

The rearrangement joins TRBV5-1 to TRBJ2-1, with D possibly being TRBD1 (6 bases). The CDR3 is 13 residues long. Per germline, CDR1 SGHRS and CDR2 YFSETQ. Trimming cost V 5 bases and J 15 bases, with 21 bases left between them. The DNA of the CDR3 is TGCGCCAGCAGTCTCGCCCAAACAGGGTCTAGGTTCTTC. It specifies CASSLAQTGSRFF.

J is TRBJ1-5 and V is TRBV10-3; D perhaps matches TRBD1 (5 bases). Germline CDR1 ENHRY, CDR2 SYGVKD. Trimming removed 4 bases at V and 0 bases at J, with 7 bases between. This CDR3 has 14 residues. Written as DNA, the CDR3 is TGTGCCATCAGTGCTGACAGTAGCAATCAGCCCCAGCATTTT. Translating gives CAISADSSNQPQHF.

This clone was counted between two and nine times. At one end the junction does not follow the germline gene, possibly because of a read error. The chain carries TRBV7-7 and TRBJ2-1; 15 nucleotides align to TRBD2. This CDR3 comprises 16 residues. Per the germline V gene, CDR1 is SSHAT and CDR2 is FNYEAQ (reference sequence). The CDR3 here is CASSRTSGGDYNEQFF. DNA for the CDR3: TGTGCTAGCAGCCGGACTAGCGGGGGGGATTACAATGAGCAGTTCTTC.

Only a few counts were recorded for this clone. V and J are TRBV30 and TRBJ1-1; no definite D call. This CDR3 has 11 amino acids. Per germline, CDR1 GTSNPN and CDR2 SVGIG (reference sequence). Trimming removed 3 bases at V and 7 bases at J, with 9 bases between. DNA for the CDR3: TGTGCCTGGAGATCGACTGTTGAAGCTTTCTTT. Amino acids: CAWRSTVEAFF.

The chain joins TRBV10-1 to TRBJ2-7; perhaps TRBD2 as D (6 bases). Germline CDR1 reads WNHNN; CDR2 reads SYGVQD (reference sequence). V was cut by 8 bases and J by 7 bases, with 12 bases left in between. The CDR3 covers 11 residues. CDR3 residues: CASGDWGEQYF. CDR3 nucleotide sequence: TGCGCCAGCGGGGACTGGGGGGAGCAGTACTTC.

This clone was counted only a few times. The chain couples TRBV4-1 to TRBJ2-2, with 9 bases aligning to TRBD1. Germline values: CDR1 MGHRA, CDR2 YSYEKL. The CDR3 loop spans 17 amino acids. J gave up 6 bases and V 0 bases, and 8 bases lay outside the gene matches. CDR3 sequence reads: CASSQETGTGLSGELFF. Here the CDR3 DNA reads TGCGCCAGCAGCCAAGAAACCGGGACAGGGTTGTCCGGGGAGCTGTTTTTT.

Only one count was recorded for this clone. The chain recombines TRBV27 with TRBJ1-1; TRBD1 matches 8 bases. Trimming at V came to 8 bases and at J to 1 base, leaving 9 bases not matched to a gene. CDR1 is MNHEY, CDR2 SMNVEV, per germline (reference sequence). The CDR3 extends over 15 amino acids. CDR3 coding DNA: TGTGCCAGCGGGAACAGGGGGGGGAGGAACACTGAAGCTTTCTTT. Its translation is CASGNRGGRNTEAFF.

The V gene is TRBV7-8, the J gene TRBJ1-1; 9 nucleotides align to TRBD1. This CDR3 contains 17 residues. CDR1 is SGHVS and CDR2 is FQNEAQ in the germline V gene. J lost 0 bases, V lost 4 bases, and 9 bases had no gene match. CDR3 nucleotide sequence: TGTGCCAGCAGCTCCGGGACAGGGAACTTCATGAACACTGAAGCTTTCTTT. Amino acids: CASSSGTGNFMNTEAFF.

The gene calls are TRBV6-4 and TRBJ2-2, with 11 bases fitting TRBD2. This CDR3 is built from 17 residues. The J segment lost 0 bases and the V segment lost 5 bases, leaving 5 bases of the junction unmatched. The V gene's germline CDR1 is MRHNA and CDR2 SNTAGT. In DNA, the CDR3 is TGTGCCAGCAGTCCGCTAGCGGGGGGTTCGAACACCGGGGAGCTGTTTTTT. This gives the protein CASSPLAGGSNTGELFF.

The table lists this clone with a few counts. The rearrangement joins TRBV6-1 to TRBJ1-6; D possibly corresponds to TRBD1 (6 bases). The CDR3 loop spans 14 amino acids. Between the trimmed V and J ends, which lost 4 bases and 9 bases, there was a span of 13 bases. Germline V CDR1 and CDR2: MNHNS, SASEGT. CDR3 DNA sequence: TGTGCCAGCAGTGCCCGGACAGACGGTTCACCCCTCCACTTT. It encodes CASSARTDGSPLHF.

The rearrangement joins TRBV6-5 to TRBJ2-7; possible D gene TRBD1, 5 bases. V gave up 6 bases and J gave up 3 bases, with 15 bases separating them. Germline V CDR1 and CDR2: MNHEY, SVGAGI. CDR3 length equals 14 residues. This chain's CDR3 is CASRMAGMGYEQYF. The CDR3 nucleotides are TGTGCCAGCAGAATGGCAGGGATGGGCTACGAGCAGTACTTC.

The gene calls are TRBV10-3 and TRBJ1-1, with 9 bases that match TRBD1. This CDR3 is 14 amino acids long. CDR1 and CDR2 (germline): ENHRY, SYGVKD. J was trimmed by 4 bases and V by 6 bases; bases with no gene match: 6. Here the CDR3 reads CAISPDRGSTEAFF. Here the CDR3 DNA reads TGTGCCATCAGCCCCGACAGGGGGAGCACTGAAGCTTTCTTT.